These 4 T cell receptor beta chains came from one sample sequenced in a study of regulatory T cells in long-lasting Graves disease (dated by TCRdb to about 2021). The time point label, read with the paper, signifies: persistent/refractory GD, antithyroid drugs over 5 years with positive TRAb. RNA was extracted from PBMCs in TRIzol for both TCR sequencing and RNA sequencing. The library was built by means of multiplex PCR. Sequencing was carried out with an Illumina HiSeq 4000. CDR3 regions were amplified by Arm-PCR with iRepertoire HTBI primers to construct TCR beta libraries. The raw public data were reprocessed by TCRdb itself: fastp quality trimming at Q25, MiXCR clonotype calling, in-frame beta chains only. Under each unique CDR3 protein, matching rows form one entry showing the most common genes and DNA. This sample lists approximately 400,000 distinct CDR3 sequences; roughly 20% were detected once. The ten largest clones add up to roughly 20% of the sample.

This sample comprised peripheral blood mononuclear cells (PBMCs), obtained when the disease was refractory, from a patient treated with antithyroid drugs. The receptors were gathered from a female donor with Graves disease.

The V call is TRBV7-8, the J call TRBJ1-3; TRBD1 agrees at 9 bases. Germline V gives CDR1 SGHVS, CDR2 FQNEAQ. The CDR3 length is 17 residues. J gave up 3 bases and V 0 bases, and 6 bases lay outside the gene matches. CDR3 DNA sequence: TGTGCCAGCAGCTTAGCGGCAGGGACAGGGTTTGGAAACACCATATATTTT. Its protein product is CASSLAAGTGFGNTIYF.

The rearrangement links TRBV19 to TRBJ1-5; D may be TRBD1 (5 bases). Germline V CDR1 and CDR2: LNHDA, SQIVND (reference sequence). The CDR3 spans 15 residues. The V and J ends lost 0 bases and 4 bases respectively, with 10 bases between them. The CDR3 sequence: CASSIEQGPNQPQHF. As DNA, the CDR3 is TGTGCCAGTAGTATAGAGCAGGGACCGAATCAGCCCCAGCATTTT.

This clonotype appeared many times. J is TRBJ2-7 and V is TRBV27; 9 nucleotides match TRBD1. The germline gives CDR1 MNHEY, CDR2 SMNVEV (reference sequence). CDR3 length: 14 amino acids. Unmatched junction bases numbered 6, after V lost 5 bases and J lost 4 bases. The CDR3 DNA is TGTGCCAGCAGTCCCTGGGACAGGGCGTACGAGCAGTACTTC. This sequence encodes CASSPWDRAYEQYF.

This clonotype was observed a few times. The V gene is TRBV6-5, the J gene TRBJ2-7; the D gene is possibly TRBD2 (6 bases). Germline V gene sequence: CDR1 MNHEY, CDR2 SVGAGI. V lost 2 bases to trimming and J lost 6 bases, with 14 bases between them. CDR3 length equals 14 residues. The CDR3 spells CASSYRLREREQYF. CDR3 nucleotides: TGTGCCAGCAGTTACAGATTGCGGGAACGCGAGCAGTACTTC.